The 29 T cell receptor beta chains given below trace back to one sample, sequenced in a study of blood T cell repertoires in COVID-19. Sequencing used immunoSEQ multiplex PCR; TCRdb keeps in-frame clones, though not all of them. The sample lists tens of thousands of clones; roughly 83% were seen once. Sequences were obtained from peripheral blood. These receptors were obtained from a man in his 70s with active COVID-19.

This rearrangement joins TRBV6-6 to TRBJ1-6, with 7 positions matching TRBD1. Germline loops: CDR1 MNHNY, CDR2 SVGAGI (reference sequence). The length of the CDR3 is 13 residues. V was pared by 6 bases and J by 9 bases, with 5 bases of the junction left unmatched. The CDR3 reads CASSSTGISPLHF. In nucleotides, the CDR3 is TGTGCCAGCAGCTCGACAGGGATTTCACCCCTCCACTTT.

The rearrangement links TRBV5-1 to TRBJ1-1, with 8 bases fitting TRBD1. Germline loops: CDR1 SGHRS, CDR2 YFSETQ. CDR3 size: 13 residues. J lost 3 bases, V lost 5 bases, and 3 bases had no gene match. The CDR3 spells CASRTGEDTEAFF. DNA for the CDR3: TGCGCCAGCAGGACAGGGGAGGACACTGAAGCTTTCTTT.

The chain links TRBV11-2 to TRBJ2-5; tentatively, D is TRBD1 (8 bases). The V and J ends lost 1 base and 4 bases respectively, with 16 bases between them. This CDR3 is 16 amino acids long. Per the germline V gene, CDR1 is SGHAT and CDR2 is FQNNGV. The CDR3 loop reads CASSLGGQGGRETQYF. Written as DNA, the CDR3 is TGTGCCAGCAGCTTAGGCGGACAGGGAGGGAGAGAGACCCAGTACTTC.

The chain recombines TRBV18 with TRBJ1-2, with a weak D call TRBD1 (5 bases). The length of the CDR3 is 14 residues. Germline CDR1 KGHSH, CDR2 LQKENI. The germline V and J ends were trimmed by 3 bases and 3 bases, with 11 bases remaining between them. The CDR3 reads CASSPADSHYGYTF. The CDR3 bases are TGTGCCAGCTCACCCGCTGACAGCCACTATGGCTACACCTTC.

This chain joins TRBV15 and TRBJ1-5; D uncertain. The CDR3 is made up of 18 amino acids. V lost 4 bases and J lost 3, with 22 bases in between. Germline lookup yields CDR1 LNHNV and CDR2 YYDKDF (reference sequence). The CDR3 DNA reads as TGTGCCACCAGCAAGGTCCTCGGCTCCCCCGGAGCCAATCAGCCCCAGCATTTT. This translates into CATSKVLGSPGANQPQHF. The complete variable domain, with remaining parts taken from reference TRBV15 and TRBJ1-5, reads DAMVIQNPRYQVTQFGKPVTLSCSQTLNHNVMYWYQQKSSQAPKLLFHYYDKDFNNEADTPDNFQSRRPNTSFCFLDIRSPGLGDTAMYLCATSKVLGSPGANQPQHFGDGTRLSIL.

The CDR3 region is CASSVSGEAFF. CDR3 DNA: TGCGCCAGCAGTGTTTCGGGGGAAGCTTTCTTT. The V and J genes are TRBV10-2 and TRBJ1-1; D gene unclear. Germline CDR1 is WSHSY and CDR2 is SAAADI. With 4 bases removed from V and 8 bases from J, the gap between germline ends came to 8 bases. The CDR3 totals 11 residues.

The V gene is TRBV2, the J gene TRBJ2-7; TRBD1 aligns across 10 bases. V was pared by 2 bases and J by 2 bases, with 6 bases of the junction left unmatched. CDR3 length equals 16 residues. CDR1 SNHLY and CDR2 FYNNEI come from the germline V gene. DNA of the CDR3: TGTGCCAGCAGTGAATCTAGGGGACAGGGGACCTACGAGCAGTACTTC. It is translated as CASSESRGQGTYEQYF.

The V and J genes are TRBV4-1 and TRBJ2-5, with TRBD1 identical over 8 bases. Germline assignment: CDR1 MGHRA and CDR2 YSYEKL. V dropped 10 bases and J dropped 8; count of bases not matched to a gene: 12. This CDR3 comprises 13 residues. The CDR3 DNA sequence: TGCGCCAAAAAGTTACAGGGGGGAGACACCCAGTACTTC. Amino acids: CAKKLQGGDTQYF.

The CDR3 coding sequence is TGTGCCAGCAGCTTAGGAAGACAGGGTAATGGCTACACCTTC. Translation gives CASSLGRQGNGYTF. The genes are TRBV7-2 and TRBJ1-2; 7 bases align to TRBD1. Germline lookup yields CDR1 SGHTA and CDR2 FQGNSA. V lost 1 base, J lost 6 bases, and 5 bases stayed unmatched. The CDR3 spans 14 residues.

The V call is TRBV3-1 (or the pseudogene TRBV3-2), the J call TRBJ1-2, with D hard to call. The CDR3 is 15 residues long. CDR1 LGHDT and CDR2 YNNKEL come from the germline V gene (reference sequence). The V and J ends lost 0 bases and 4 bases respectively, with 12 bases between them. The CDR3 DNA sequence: TGTGCCAGCAGCCAAGAGATAGCTGCCCGCTATGGCTACACCTTC. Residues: CASSQEIAARYGYTF.

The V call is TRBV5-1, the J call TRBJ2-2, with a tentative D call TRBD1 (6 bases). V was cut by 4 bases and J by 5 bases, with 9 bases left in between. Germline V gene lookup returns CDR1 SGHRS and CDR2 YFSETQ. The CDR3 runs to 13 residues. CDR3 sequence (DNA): TGCGCCAGCAGCCTAGGGGGAACCGGGGAGCTGTTTTTT. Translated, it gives CASSLGGTGELFF.

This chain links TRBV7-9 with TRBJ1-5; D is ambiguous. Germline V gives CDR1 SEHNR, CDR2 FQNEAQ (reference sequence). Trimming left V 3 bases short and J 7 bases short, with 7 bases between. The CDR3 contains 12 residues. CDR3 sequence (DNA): TGTGCCAGCAGCTTCTACTTACAGCCCCAGCATTTT. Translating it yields CASSFYLQPQHF.

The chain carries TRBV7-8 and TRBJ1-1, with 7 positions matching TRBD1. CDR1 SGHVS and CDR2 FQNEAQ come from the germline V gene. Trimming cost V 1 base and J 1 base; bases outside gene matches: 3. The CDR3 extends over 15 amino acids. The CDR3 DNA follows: TGTGCCAGCAGCTTAGGACAGGGTGGGAACACTGAAGCTTTCTTT. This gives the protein CASSLGQGGNTEAFF.

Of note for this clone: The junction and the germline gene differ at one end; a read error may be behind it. The CDR3 DNA is TGTGCTAGCAGCTTAATCAGGGAAGAGACCCAGTACTTC. This codes for CASSLIREETQYF. V usage is TRBV7-7 and J usage is TRBJ2-5; possibly TRBD1 for D (5 bases). The CDR3 extends over 13 amino acids. The germline gives CDR1 SSHAT, CDR2 FNYEAQ (reference sequence).

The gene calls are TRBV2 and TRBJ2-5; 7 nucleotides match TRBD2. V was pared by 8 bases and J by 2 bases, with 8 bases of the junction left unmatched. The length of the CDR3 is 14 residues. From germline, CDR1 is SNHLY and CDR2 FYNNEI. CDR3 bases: TGTGCCAGCCTCTTGGCGGGGGTTCAAGAGACCCAGTACTTC. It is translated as CASLLAGVQETQYF.

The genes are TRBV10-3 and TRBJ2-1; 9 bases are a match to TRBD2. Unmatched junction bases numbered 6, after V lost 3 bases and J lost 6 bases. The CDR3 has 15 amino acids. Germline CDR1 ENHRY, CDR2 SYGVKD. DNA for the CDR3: TGTGCCATCAGTGATGTGGCGGGGGGGCTCAATGAGCAGTTCTTC. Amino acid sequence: CAISDVAGGLNEQFF.

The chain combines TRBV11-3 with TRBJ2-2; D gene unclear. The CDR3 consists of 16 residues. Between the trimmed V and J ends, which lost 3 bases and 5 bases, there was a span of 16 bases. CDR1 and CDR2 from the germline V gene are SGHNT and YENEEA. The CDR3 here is CASSFIGQSRTGELFF. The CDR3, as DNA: TGTGCCAGCAGCTTCATCGGCCAATCTAGGACCGGGGAGCTGTTTTTT.

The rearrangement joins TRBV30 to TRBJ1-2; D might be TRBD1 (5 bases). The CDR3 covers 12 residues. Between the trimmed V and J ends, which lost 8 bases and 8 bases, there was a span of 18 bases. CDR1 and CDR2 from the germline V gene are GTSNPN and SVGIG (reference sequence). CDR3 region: CAGKGQGRGYTF. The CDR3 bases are TGTGCCGGGAAAGGGCAGGGCCGCGGCTACACCTTC.

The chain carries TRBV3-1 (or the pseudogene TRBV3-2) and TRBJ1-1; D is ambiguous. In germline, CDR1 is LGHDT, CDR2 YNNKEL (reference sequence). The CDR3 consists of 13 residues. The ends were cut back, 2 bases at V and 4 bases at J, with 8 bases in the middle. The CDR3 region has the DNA TGTGCCAGCAGCCAACGGGGTATCACTGAAGCTTTCTTT. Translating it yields CASSQRGITEAFF.

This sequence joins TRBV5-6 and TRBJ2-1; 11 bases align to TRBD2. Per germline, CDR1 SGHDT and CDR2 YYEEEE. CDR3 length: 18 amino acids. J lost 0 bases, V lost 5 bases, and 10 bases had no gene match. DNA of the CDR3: TGTGCCAGCAGGCTGGGACTAGCGGAATTGAGCTCCTACAATGAGCAGTTCTTC. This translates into CASRLGLAELSSYNEQFF.

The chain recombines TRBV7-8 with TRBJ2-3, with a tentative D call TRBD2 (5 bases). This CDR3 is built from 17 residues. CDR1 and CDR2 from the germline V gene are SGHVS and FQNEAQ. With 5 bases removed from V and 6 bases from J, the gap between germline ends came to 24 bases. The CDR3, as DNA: TGTGCCAGCAGCAAATACCCTCCGACTATGAGTTTCGATACGCAGTATTTT. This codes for CASSKYPPTMSFDTQYF.

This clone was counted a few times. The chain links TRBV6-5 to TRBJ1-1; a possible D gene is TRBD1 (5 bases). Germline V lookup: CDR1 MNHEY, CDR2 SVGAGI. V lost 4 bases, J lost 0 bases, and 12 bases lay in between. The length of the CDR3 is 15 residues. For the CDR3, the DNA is TGTGCCAGCAGTTCCAACGGGGGAATGAACACTGAAGCTTTCTTT. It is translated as CASSSNGGMNTEAFF.

CDR3 in amino acids: CASSGQGIWNSPLHF. CDR3 DNA: TGTGCCAGCAGTGGACAGGGTATTTGGAATTCACCCCTCCACTTT. The V and J genes are TRBV2 and TRBJ1-6; TRBD1 matches at 7 bases. Germline V gene lookup returns CDR1 SNHLY and CDR2 FYNNEI. V was pared by 4 bases and J by 7 bases, with 7 bases of the junction left unmatched. This CDR3 is built from 15 residues.

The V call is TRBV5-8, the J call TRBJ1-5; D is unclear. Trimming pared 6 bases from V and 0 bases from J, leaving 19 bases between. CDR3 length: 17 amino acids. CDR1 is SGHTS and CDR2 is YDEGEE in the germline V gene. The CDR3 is CASTYHLTDYSNQPQHF. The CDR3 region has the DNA TGTGCCAGCACCTACCACCTCACAGATTATAGCAATCAGCCCCAGCATTTT. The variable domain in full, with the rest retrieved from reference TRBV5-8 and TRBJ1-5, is EAGVTQSPTHLIKTRGQQATLRCSPISGHTSVYWYQQALGLGLQFLLWYDEGEERNRGNFPPRFSGRQFPNYSSELNVNALELEDSALYLCASTYHLTDYSNQPQHFGDGTRLSIL.

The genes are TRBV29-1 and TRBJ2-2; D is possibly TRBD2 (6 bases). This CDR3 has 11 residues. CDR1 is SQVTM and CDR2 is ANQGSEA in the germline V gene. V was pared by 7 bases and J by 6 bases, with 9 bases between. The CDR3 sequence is CSGRGAGELFF. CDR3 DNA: TGCAGCGGGCGGGGTGCCGGGGAGCTGTTTTTT.

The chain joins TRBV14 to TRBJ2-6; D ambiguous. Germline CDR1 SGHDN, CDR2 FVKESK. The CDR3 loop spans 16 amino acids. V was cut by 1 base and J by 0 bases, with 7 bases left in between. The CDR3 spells CASSQVSGSGANVLTF. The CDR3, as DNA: TGTGCCAGCAGCCAAGTCTCGGGCTCTGGGGCCAACGTCCTGACTTTC.

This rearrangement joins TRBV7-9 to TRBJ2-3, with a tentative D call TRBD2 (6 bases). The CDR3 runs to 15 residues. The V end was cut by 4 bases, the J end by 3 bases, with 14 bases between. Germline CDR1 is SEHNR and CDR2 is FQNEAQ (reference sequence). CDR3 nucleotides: TGTGCCAGCAGCTCGAGACTAGAGGGGACAGATACGCAGTATTTT. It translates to CASSSRLEGTDTQYF.

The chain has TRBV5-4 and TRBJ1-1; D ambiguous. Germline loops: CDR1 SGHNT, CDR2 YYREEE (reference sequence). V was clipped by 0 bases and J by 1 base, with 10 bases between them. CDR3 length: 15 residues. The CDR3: CASSLASEGNTEAFF. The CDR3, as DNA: TGTGCCAGCAGCTTGGCCAGCGAGGGGAACACTGAAGCTTTCTTT.

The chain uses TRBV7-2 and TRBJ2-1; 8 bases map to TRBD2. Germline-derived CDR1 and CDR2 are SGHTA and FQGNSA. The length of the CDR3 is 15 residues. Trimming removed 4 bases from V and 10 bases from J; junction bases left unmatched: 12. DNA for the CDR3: TGTGCCAGCAGCTCTAGCGGGTCCTTCAGGGGCGAGCAGTTCTTC. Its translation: CASSSSGSFRGEQFF.